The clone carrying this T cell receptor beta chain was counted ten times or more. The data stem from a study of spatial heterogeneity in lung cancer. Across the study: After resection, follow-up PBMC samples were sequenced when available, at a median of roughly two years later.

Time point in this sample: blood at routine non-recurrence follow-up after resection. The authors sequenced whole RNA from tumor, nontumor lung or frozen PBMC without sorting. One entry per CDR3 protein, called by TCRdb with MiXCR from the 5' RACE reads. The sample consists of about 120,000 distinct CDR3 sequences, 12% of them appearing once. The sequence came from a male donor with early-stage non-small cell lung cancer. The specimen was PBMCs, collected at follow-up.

The CDR3 coding sequence is TGTGCCAGCAGTTACCGGGCCAGGGTGCATGGCTACACCTTC. It translates to CASSYRARVHGYTF. V usage is TRBV6-5 and J usage is TRBJ1-2; weak D call: TRBD1 (5 bases). With 2 bases removed from V and 6 bases from J, the gap between germline ends came to 13 bases. The CDR3 totals 14 residues. Germline CDR1 reads MNHEY; CDR2 reads SVGAGI.